Detailed here is one TCR beta chain. The sample comes from a study of control samples from healthy donors and cancer patients. Germline V gives CDR1 SGHAT, CDR2 FQNNGV. Trimming pared 5 bases from V and 4 bases from J, leaving 8 bases between. The length of the CDR3 is 12 residues. Data came from immunoSEQ multiplex PCR; TCRdb stores just in-frame clones and leaves some out. The repertoire consists of approximately 50,000 clones, with approximately 90% occurring once and the leading ten covering roughly 0.8%. V gene TRBV11-2 combines with J gene TRBJ1-1; D remains unclear. The source of this sequence is a man aged 25 to 40 with colorectal cancer. The material sequenced was PBMCs. The CDR3 DNA reads as TGTGCCAGCAGCATCGAGGGCACTGAAGCTTTCTTT. Translated, it gives CASSIEGTEAFF.